This T cell receptor (beta chain) stems from a study of shared clonotypes between healthy human individuals. Notes on the study in general: Memory subsets generally showed lower estimated richness than naive subsets. For naive CD4 cells, roughly 4.8% of clonotypes were shared across a handful of donors.

The CDR3 runs 13 residues. CDR1 and CDR2 (germline): GTSNPN, SVGIG (reference sequence). The ends were cut back, 1 base at V and 1 base at J, with 7 bases in the middle. Comment on this clone: Its antigen is unknown. This CDR3 is also generated by other DNA sequences in the sample.

The protocol was immunoSEQ multiplex PCR, while the TCRdb copy is restricted to in-frame clones and leaves out a portion. The repertoire holds some 2.3 million clones, with over 85% as singletons. The clonotype comes from a man younger than 30 in good health. Some clones in this sample may be carry-over from other donors' samples. The specimen was naive CD4+ T cells from PBMCs. Subset specified: CD45RA+ positively selected. The V gene is TRBV30, the J gene TRBJ2-5; possibly TRBD1 or TRBD2 for D (5 bases each). The CDR3 nucleotides read TGTGCCTGGAGTGCTGGGACCCAAGAGACCCAGTACTTC. It specifies CAWSAGTQETQYF.